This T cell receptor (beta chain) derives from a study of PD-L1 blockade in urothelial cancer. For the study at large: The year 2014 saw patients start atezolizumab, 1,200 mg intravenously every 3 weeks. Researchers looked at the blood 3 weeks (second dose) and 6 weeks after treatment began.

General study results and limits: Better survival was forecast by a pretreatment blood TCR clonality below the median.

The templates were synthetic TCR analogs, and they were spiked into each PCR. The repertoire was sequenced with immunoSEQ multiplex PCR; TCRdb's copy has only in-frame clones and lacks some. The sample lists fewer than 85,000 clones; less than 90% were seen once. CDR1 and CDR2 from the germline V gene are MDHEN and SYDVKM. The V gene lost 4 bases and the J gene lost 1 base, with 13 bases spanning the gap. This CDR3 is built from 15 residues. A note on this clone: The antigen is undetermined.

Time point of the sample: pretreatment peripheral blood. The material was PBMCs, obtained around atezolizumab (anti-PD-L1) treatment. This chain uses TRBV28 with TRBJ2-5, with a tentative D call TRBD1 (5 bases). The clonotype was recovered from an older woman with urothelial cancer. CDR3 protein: CASSSPTVFQETQYF. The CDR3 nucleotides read TGTGCCAGCAGTTCCCCGACAGTTTTCCAAGAGACCCAGTACTTC.